The 29 T cell receptor beta chains below come from one sample, sequenced in a study of CD8+CD57+ T cells in acquired aplastic anemia. TCR beta VDJ combinations and CDR3 sequences were profiled from genomic DNA. TCRdb passed the reads through MiXCR, listing each CDR3 protein once. The sample has some 180,000 distinct CDR3 sequences, roughly 65% seen once. Only patients with CD8+CD57+ cell expansion on flow cytometry were chosen for sequencing. Sequenced input: sorted CD4+, CD8+, or CD8+CD57+ T cells (not recorded which) from PBMCs. Receptors were obtained from a human donor with aplastic anemia.

The chain carries TRBV7-9 and TRBJ2-3; 9 nucleotides agree with TRBD2. Germline CDR1 and CDR2: SEHNR and FQNEAQ (reference sequence). Trimming removed 1 base from V and 0 bases from J; junction bases left unmatched: 5. This CDR3 is built from 17 residues. The DNA for the CDR3 is TGTGCCAGCAGCTTAGGGTTAGCGGGGGTGAGCACAGATACGCAGTATTTT. This translates into CASSLGLAGVSTDTQYF.

The table lists this clonotype with a count of one. CDR3 coding DNA: TGTGCCAGCAGTTTTGGACTAGCGGCCTACGAGCAGTACTTC. Amino acids: CASSFGLAAYEQYF. The chain recombines TRBV7-9 with TRBJ2-7; TRBD2 aligns across 10 bases. Germline CDR1 and CDR2: SEHNR and FQNEAQ (reference sequence). Losses at the gene ends were 6 bases for V and 2 bases for J; bases not matched to a gene: 4. The CDR3 is 14 amino acids.

The chain combines TRBV10-1 with TRBJ2-3; TRBD2 might be the D (5 bases). CDR1 WNHNN and CDR2 SYGVQD come from the germline V gene (reference sequence). The CDR3 runs to 16 residues. V was pared by 2 bases and J by 2 bases, with 14 bases between. CDR3 sequence (DNA): TGCGCCAGCAGTGAGCGGGCTAGCCGAAACACAGATACGCAGTATTTT. Protein: CASSERASRNTDTQYF.

The chain carries TRBV7-2 and TRBJ2-2; no firm D call. The length of the CDR3 is 14 residues. The ends were cut back, 4 bases at V and 6 bases at J, with 12 bases in the middle. Per the germline V gene, CDR1 is SGHTA and CDR2 is FQGNSA. CDR3 region: CASSSGPAAGELFF. For the CDR3, the DNA is TGTGCCAGCAGCTCCGGACCGGCCGCCGGGGAGCTGTTTTTT. Based on the CDR3 plus reference TRBV7-2 and TRBJ2-2, the full variable domain is GAGVSQSPSNKVTEKGKDVELRCDPISGHTALYWYRQSLGQGLEFLIYFQGNSAPDKSGLPSDRFSAERTGGSVSTLTIQRTQQEDSAVYLCASSSGPAAGELFFGEGSRLTVL.

The DNA for the CDR3 is TGTGCCAGCAGCTTAGAGTTGGCGAATGAGCAGTTCTTC. It encodes CASSLELANEQFF. The chain carries TRBV11-2 and TRBJ2-1; no definite D call. V lost 0 bases and J 7 bases, leaving 7 bases between the germline ends. The CDR3 has 13 residues. Germline values: CDR1 SGHAT, CDR2 FQNNGV.

The genes are TRBV11-2 and TRBJ2-7; possibly TRBD1 for D (6 bases). Trimming shortened V by 0 bases and J by 3 bases, and 12 bases separated the two germline ends. This CDR3 is built from 15 residues. Germline V gene data show CDR1 as SGHAT and CDR2 as FQNNGV. CDR3 nucleotides: TGTGCCAGCAGCTTAGATAGCAGGGGCCACTACGAGCAGTACTTC. Translating gives CASSLDSRGHYEQYF.

Regarding this clonotype: Possible read error: a much larger clone is one base away. The rearrangement uses TRBV5-1 and TRBJ2-2, with D tentatively TRBD2 (5 bases). Germline V gene lookup returns CDR1 SGHRS and CDR2 YFSETQ. The CDR3 length is 18 residues. The CDR3 DNA reads as TGCGCCAGCAGCTCTTCCCGGGCCTTACCTGAGTCGGCCGGGGAGCTGCTTTTT. Its translation is CASSSSRALPESAGELLF.

This clonotype was detected only a few times. The V call is TRBV24-1, the J call TRBJ2-5; D is perhaps TRBD1 or TRBD2 (5 bases each). This CDR3 region has 15 residues. Germline lookup yields CDR1 KGHDR and CDR2 SFDVKD. With 3 bases removed from V and 9 bases from J, the gap between germline ends came to 19 bases. CDR3 DNA: TGTGCCACCAGTGATCCGGGACCCGATTTTGGTGCCCAGTACTTC. It translates to CATSDPGPDFGAQYF.

The sample holds one count of this clonotype. The chain carries TRBV19 and TRBJ2-7, with 8 bases that match TRBD1. Trimming took 5 bases from V and 6 from J; bases not matched to a gene: 12. The CDR3 spans 15 residues. Germline values: CDR1 LNHDA, CDR2 SQIVND (reference sequence). The chain's CDR3 is CASSPLRTGSLEQYF. In nucleotides, the CDR3 is TGTGCCAGTAGTCCCCTGCGGACAGGGAGTCTCGAGCAGTACTTC.

The gene calls are TRBV7-9 and TRBJ1-1; D gene uncertain. V lost 5 bases and J lost 11, with 12 bases in between. The CDR3 is 11 amino acids. Germline V gene sequence: CDR1 SEHNR, CDR2 FQNEAQ (reference sequence). The CDR3: CASSPARRAFF. Here the CDR3 DNA reads TGTGCCAGCAGCCCAGCACGACGGGCTTTCTTT.

The chain employs TRBV29-1 and TRBJ2-1; D is undetermined. Trimming cost V 2 bases and J 2 bases, with 4 bases left between them. The CDR3 contains 12 residues. Germline loops: CDR1 SQVTM, CDR2 ANQGSEA. The CDR3 nucleotides read TGCAGCGTTGAATTCACCTACAATGAGCAGTTCTTC. It is translated as CSVEFTYNEQFF.

This clonotype showed up many times. V gene TRBV5-8 combines with J gene TRBJ1-2, with D possibly matching TRBD1 (6 bases). Trimming left V 1 base short and J 6 bases short, with 13 bases between. CDR1 SGHTS and CDR2 YDEGEE come from the germline V gene. This CDR3 comprises 14 residues. The CDR3 DNA reads as TGTGCCAGCAGCTTGTGGGGACAAGGGGATGGCTACACCTTC. This translates into CASSLWGQGDGYTF. The variable domain in full, completed from reference TRBV5-8 and TRBJ1-2, reads EAGVTQSPTHLIKTRGQQATLRCSPISGHTSVYWYQQALGLGLQFLLWYDEGEERNRGNFPPRFSGRQFPNYSSELNVNALELEDSALYLCASSLWGQGDGYTFGSGTRLTVV.

The chain joins TRBV20-1 to TRBJ1-1, with no clear D. Trimming took off 5 bases at V and 1 base at J, with 17 bases between the two ends. This CDR3 has 15 amino acids. Germline values: CDR1 DFQATT, CDR2 SNEGSKA (reference sequence). In DNA form, the CDR3 reads TGCAGTGCTTATCTCCCGGGGAGGGAGAACACTGAAGCTTTCTTT. This encodes CSAYLPGRENTEAFF.

V is TRBV29-1 and J is TRBJ2-3, with 8 bases lining up with TRBD2. J lost 6 bases, V lost 1 base, and 18 bases had no gene match. CDR3 length equals 18 residues. The germline CDR1 and CDR2 sequences are SQVTM and ANQGSEA. CDR3 region: CSVEGAMKLAGKRDTQYF. The CDR3 DNA reads as TGCAGCGTTGAAGGGGCAATGAAGCTAGCGGGTAAGAGGGATACGCAGTATTTT.

This sequence joins TRBV20-1 and TRBJ2-7; D ambiguous. This CDR3 comprises 13 residues. Germline V lookup: CDR1 DFQATT, CDR2 SNEGSKA (reference sequence). Trimming removed 6 bases from V and 2 bases from J, with 14 bases in between. The CDR3 DNA is TGCAGTGCGCGAGAACCGGGTGCCTACGAGCAGTACTTC. This sequence encodes CSAREPGAYEQYF.

This chain links TRBV7-9 with TRBJ1-2; D unclear. Germline-derived CDR1 and CDR2 are SEHNR and FQNEAQ (reference sequence). The V end lost 4 bases, the J end lost 7 bases, and 7 bases lay between the germline ends. CDR3 size: 11 residues. CDR3: CASSYTGGYTF. The CDR3 bases are TGTGCCAGCAGCTACACTGGTGGCTACACCTTC.

The J gene is TRBJ2-3, the V gene TRBV7-9, with D unclear. This CDR3 has 12 amino acids. V lost 5 bases, J lost 2 bases, and 5 bases lay in between. The germline V gene has CDR1 SEHNR and CDR2 FQNEAQ (reference sequence). The CDR3 here is CASSQNTDTQYF. CDR3 sequence (DNA): TGTGCCAGCAGCCAAAACACAGATACGCAGTATTTT. Looking up the rest from reference TRBV7-9 and TRBJ2-3 gives the full variable domain: DTGVSQNPRHKITKRGQNVTFRCDPISEHNRLYWYRQTLGQGPEFLTYFQNEAQLEKSRLLSDRFSAERPKGSFSTLEIQRTEQGDSAMYLCASSQNTDTQYFGPGTRLTVL.

This sequence joins TRBV7-9 and TRBJ2-7; D is unresolved. The CDR3 is 13 residues long. The V end lost 0 bases, the J end lost 6 bases, and 9 bases lay between the germline ends. CDR1 is SEHNR, CDR2 FQNEAQ, per germline (reference sequence). CDR3 nucleotides: TGTGCCAGCAGCTTAGCGCTGGGATCCGAGCAGTACTTC. This gives the protein CASSLALGSEQYF.

V is TRBV29-1 and J is TRBJ2-5, with D possibly matching TRBD1 (5 bases). This CDR3 is built from 11 residues. Germline-derived CDR1 and CDR2 are SQVTM and ANQGSEA. V was cut by 4 bases and J by 5 bases, with 8 bases left in between. CDR3 nucleotide sequence: TGCAGCGTTGCAGGGCGGGAGACCCAGTACTTC. Protein: CSVAGRETQYF.

The count of this clonotype is one. The chain is built from TRBV7-9 and TRBJ1-5; D is possibly TRBD1 (5 bases). CDR3 length: 15 amino acids. Per germline, CDR1 SEHNR and CDR2 FQNEAQ (reference sequence). The ends were cut back, 5 bases at V and 0 bases at J, with 11 bases in the middle. The CDR3 bases are TGTGCCAGCAGCCTTGACAGTCTTAGCAATCAGCCCCAGCATTTT. Amino acid sequence: CASSLDSLSNQPQHF.

The rearrangement links TRBV20-1 to TRBJ1-5; D may be TRBD1 (6 bases). The CDR3 contains 13 residues. The ends were cut back, 4 bases at V and 5 bases at J, with 12 bases in the middle. Germline-derived CDR1 and CDR2 are DFQATT and SNEGSKA (reference sequence). The CDR3 DNA follows: TGCAGTGCTACCACAGGGTTATATCAGCCCCAGCATTTT. It encodes CSATTGLYQPQHF.

This clonotype came up once. Because the CDR3 is missing its conserved closing phenylalanine or tryptophan, this is likely a read error. V gene TRBV10-3 combines with J gene TRBJ2-7, with 9 bases lining up with TRBD1. This CDR3 has 13 residues. V lost 11 bases, J lost 6 bases, and 11 bases stayed unmatched. The V gene's germline CDR1 is ENHRY and CDR2 SYGVKD. CDR3 DNA: TGTGCCGCTCAGTCCGGGACAGGGAGCGAGCAGTACATC. Its protein is CAAQSGTGSEQYI.

This clonotype was seen only once. Here the CDR3 DNA reads TGCAGCGTGACACATGGGAACACTGAAGCTTTCTTT. Protein sequence: CSVTHGNTEAFF. The rearrangement uses TRBV29-1 and TRBJ1-1; no reliable D call. Trimming took off 6 bases at V and 1 base at J, with 9 bases between the two ends. The CDR3 spans 12 residues. The germline V gene has CDR1 SQVTM and CDR2 ANQGSEA.

The J gene is TRBJ2-7, the V gene TRBV5-4; 9 positions agree with TRBD1. This CDR3 contains 16 residues. V lost 1 base and J lost 4; bases outside the gene matches: 9. Germline V lookup: CDR1 SGHNT, CDR2 YYREEE (reference sequence). This chain's CDR3 is CASSLYEGTGSYEQYF. The CDR3 region has the DNA TGTGCCAGCAGCTTGTACGAGGGGACAGGGAGTTACGAGCAGTACTTC.

CDR3 sequence: CASGPGYEQYF. DNA of the CDR3: TGTGCTAGTGGTCCCGGGTACGAGCAGTACTTC. The rearrangement joins TRBV12-3 or TRBV12-4 to TRBJ2-7, with unresolved D. This CDR3 has 11 residues.

The chain recombines TRBV15 with TRBJ2-3, with 9 bases lining up with TRBD2. Germline V gene data show CDR1 as LNHNV and CDR2 as YYDKDF (reference sequence). The CDR3 has 13 residues. V lost 6 bases to trimming and J lost 3 bases; unmatched junction nucleotides: 1. CDR3 region: CATSLAGTDTQYF. CDR3 sequence (DNA): TGTGCCACCAGTCTAGCGGGAACAGATACGCAGTATTTT.

This clonotype occurred many times. The gene calls are TRBV4-1 and TRBJ2-5; D remains unclear. In germline, CDR1 is MGHRA, CDR2 YSYEKL. V was shortened by 0 bases and J by 2 bases, with 7 bases between the two germline ends. The CDR3 is made up of 14 amino acids. CDR3 nucleotide sequence: TGCGCCAGCAGCCAAGAGCGGCGGCAAGAGACCCAGTACTTC. Translating gives CASSQERRQETQYF.

This chain connects TRBV29-1 to TRBJ1-2, with a possible D match to TRBD1 (5 bases). The CDR3 covers 13 residues. Per germline, CDR1 SQVTM and CDR2 ANQGSEA. Trimming shortened V by 3 bases and J by 8 bases, and 16 bases separated the two germline ends. The CDR3 nucleotides are TGCAGCGTTGAGCGGTGGGGGGGGGAAGGCTACACCTTC. Its translation: CSVERWGGEGYTF.

A remark on this clonotype: Just one base apart from a much larger clone, this may be a read error. V and J are TRBV30 and TRBJ1-2; possible D gene TRBD1, 6 bases. Germline V gene sequence: CDR1 GTSNPN, CDR2 SVGIG (reference sequence). The CDR3 sequence is 12 residues long. In DNA form, the CDR3 reads TGTACCTGGAGTGTTGAGGGGGGTGGCTACACCTTC. It translates to CTWSVEGGGYTF.